The rows below give T cell receptor beta chains drawn from one sample of a study of T cells after yellow fever vaccination. TCRdb used MiXCR to reprocess the 5' RACE reads, holding one entry per CDR3 protein. This sample has hundreds of thousands of distinct CDR3 sequences; 8% to 9.5% occur once, and the top ten carry roughly a sixth. Sequenced material: PBMCs, taken roughly 47 days after the first yellow fever vaccination. The receptors come from a man aged 18 to 29 who received the YFV17D yellow fever vaccine. Both conserved end residues are part of each CDR3. The D gene is left open where the match is weak. Size values are once, few and many counts, or a class for expanded clones, and some rows have none.

J,V,D,size,DNA,CDR3
TRBJ2-3,TRBV9,NA,NA,TGTGCCAGCAGCGTAGTTGGTGATACGCAGTATTTT,CASSVVGDTQYF
TRBJ2-3,TRBV6-1,NA,NA,TGTGCCAGCAGTGAAGAAATCACAGATACGCAGTATTTT,CASSEEITDTQYF
TRBJ2-3,TRBV18,NA,few,TGTGCCAGCTCACCTAACCCAACCGTAACAGATACGCAGTATTTT,CASSPNPTVTDTQYF
TRBJ2-3,TRBV20-1,NA,many,TGCAGTGCTAGTAAGGGAGTAAGAGCGCAGTATTTT,CSASKGVRAQYF
TRBJ2-3,TRBV6-1,NA,few,TGTGCCAGCAGCCGGGATATCTTGGGGAGTAGCACAGATACGCAGTATTTT,CASSRDILGSSTDTQYF
TRBJ1-1,TRBV3-1,NA,NA,TGTGCCAGCACCCAAGACGAAGGTCTACGTCTCGAAGCTTTCTTT,CASTQDEGLRLEAFF
TRBJ2-3,TRBV4-2,NA,NA,TGTGCCAGCAGCCTCAGACTTGACACAGATACGCAGTATTTT,CASSLRLDTDTQYF
TRBJ2-5,TRBV10-3,NA,many,TGTGCCATCAGTGCAGGGGATGAGACCCAGTACTTC,CAISAGDETQYF
TRBJ2-5,TRBV6-2/TRBV6-3,NA,NA,TGTGCCAGCAGTCCGGACGAAAAAGAGACCCAGTACTTC,CASSPDEKETQYF
TRBJ1-6,TRBV5-1,TRBD1,NA,TGCGCCAGCAGCCCCCGGACAGGGGAGAATTCACCCCTCCACTTT,CASSPRTGENSPLHF
TRBJ2-2,TRBV3-1,NA,few,TGTGCCAGCAGCCTCTCGGACAGACGGGGGGAGCTGTTTTTT,CASSLSDRRGELFF
TRBJ2-5,TRBV5-4,NA,many,TGTGCCAGCAGCTTGGACCCGGAGACCCAGTACTTC,CASSLDPETQYF
TRBJ1-4,TRBV5-6,NA,many,TGTGCCAGCAGCCCGCAGGGACCGAATGAAAAACTGTTTTTT,CASSPQGPNEKLFF
TRBJ2-3,TRBV20-1,NA,few,TGCAGTGCCAAACTAGCAGGGGGCACAGATACGCAGTATTTT,CSAKLAGGTDTQYF
TRBJ2-4,TRBV10-3,TRBD2,few,TGTGCCATCAGTGAGCCGCACCCCGGGACTAGTGCCATTCAGTACTTC,CAISEPHPGTSAIQYF
TRBJ2-1,TRBV14,NA,NA,TGTGCCAGCAGCCGATCAGGGGGGAATGAGCAGTTCTTC,CASSRSGGNEQFF
TRBJ1-2,TRBV6-5,NA,NA,TGTGCCAGCAGTTACTCGAGCCAGTTCTATGGCTACACCTTC,CASSYSSQFYGYTF
TRBJ2-3,TRBV20-1,TRBD2,NA,TGCAGTGCTAGGGATAGCGGGGGGGCGTCGGATACGCAGTATTTT,CSARDSGGASDTQYF
TRBJ2-3,TRBV4-2,TRBD2,NA,TGTGCCAGCAGCCCGTGGACTAGCGGGGGACGAAGAACAGATACGCAGTATTTT,CASSPWTSGGRRTDTQYF
TRBJ1-5,TRBV4-1,NA,many,TGCGCCAGCAGCCAACTCCCACTCGGAGGGTGGCAGCCCCAGCATTTT,CASSQLPLGGWQPQHF
TRBJ2-3,TRBV12-3/TRBV12-4,TRBD1,NA,TGTGCCAGCAGGGACAGGGCCGATAGTCACACAGATACGCAGTATTTT,CASRDRADSHTDTQYF
TRBJ2-2,TRBV5-1,TRBD2,few,TGCGCCAGCAGCCGGACTAGCGTAAACACCGGGGAGCTGTTTTTT,CASSRTSVNTGELFF
TRBJ2-2,TRBV5-6,NA,NA,TGTGCCAGCAGCTTGCAAGGACCGACGAACACCGGGGAGCTGTTTTTT,CASSLQGPTNTGELFF
TRBJ1-2,TRBV2,NA,few,TGTGCCAGCAGTAACTATGGCTACACCTTC,CASSNYGYTF
TRBJ2-2,TRBV9,NA,many,TGTGCCAGCAGCGTAGAGACGGAAAACACCGGGGAGCTGTTTTTT,CASSVETENTGELFF
TRBJ2-3,TRBV7-6,TRBD1,few,TGTGCCAGCAGCTTTGCCGGGACAGGGGCAGATACGCAGTATTTT,CASSFAGTGADTQYF
TRBJ2-5,TRBV6-5,TRBD1,few,TGTGCCAGCAGTTACCCGGGACAGCAAGAGACCCAGTACTTC,CASSYPGQQETQYF